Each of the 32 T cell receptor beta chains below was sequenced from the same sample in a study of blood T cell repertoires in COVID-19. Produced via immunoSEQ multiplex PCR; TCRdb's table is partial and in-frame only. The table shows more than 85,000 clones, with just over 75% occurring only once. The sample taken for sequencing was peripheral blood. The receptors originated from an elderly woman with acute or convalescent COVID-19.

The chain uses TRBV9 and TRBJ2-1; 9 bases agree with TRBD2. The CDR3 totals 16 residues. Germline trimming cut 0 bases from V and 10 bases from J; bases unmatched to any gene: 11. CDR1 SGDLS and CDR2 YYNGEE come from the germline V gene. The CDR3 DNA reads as TGTGCCAGCAGCGTAGGTTGGCTAGCGGGAATTGAGGAGCAGTTCTTC. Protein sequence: CASSVGWLAGIEEQFF.

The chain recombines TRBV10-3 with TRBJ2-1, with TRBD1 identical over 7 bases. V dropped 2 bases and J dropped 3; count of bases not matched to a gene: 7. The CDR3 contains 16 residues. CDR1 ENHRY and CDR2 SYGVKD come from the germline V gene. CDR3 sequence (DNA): TGTGCCATCAGTGAGCGGGACAGCGCCGACTACAATGAGCAGTTCTTC. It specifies CAISERDSADYNEQFF.

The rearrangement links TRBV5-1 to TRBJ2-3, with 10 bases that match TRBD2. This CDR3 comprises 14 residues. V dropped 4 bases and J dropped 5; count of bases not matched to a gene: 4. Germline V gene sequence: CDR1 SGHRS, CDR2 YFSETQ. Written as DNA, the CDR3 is TGCGCCAGCAGCATTCGACTAGCGGGAGATACGCAGTATTTT. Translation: CASSIRLAGDTQYF.

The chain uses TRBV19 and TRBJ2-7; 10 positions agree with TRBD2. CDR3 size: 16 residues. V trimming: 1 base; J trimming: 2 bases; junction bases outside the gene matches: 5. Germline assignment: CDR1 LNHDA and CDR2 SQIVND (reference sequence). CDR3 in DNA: TGTGCCAGTAGTATAGGGGCTAGCGGGAGAACCTACGAGCAGTACTTC. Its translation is CASSIGASGRTYEQYF.

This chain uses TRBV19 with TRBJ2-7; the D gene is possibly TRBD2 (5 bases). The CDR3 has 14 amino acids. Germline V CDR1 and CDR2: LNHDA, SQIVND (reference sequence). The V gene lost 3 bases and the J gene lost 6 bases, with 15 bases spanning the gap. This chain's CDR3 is CASSMTGLRGEQYF. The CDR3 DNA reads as TGTGCCAGTAGTATGACGGGGTTACGGGGCGAGCAGTACTTC.

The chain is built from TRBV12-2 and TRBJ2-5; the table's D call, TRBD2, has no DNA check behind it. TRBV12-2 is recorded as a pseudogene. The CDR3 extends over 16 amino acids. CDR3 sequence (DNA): TGTGCAAGTCGCTTAATGAGCAGGGAGGACCAAGAGACCCAGTACTTC. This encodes CASRLMSREDQETQYF.

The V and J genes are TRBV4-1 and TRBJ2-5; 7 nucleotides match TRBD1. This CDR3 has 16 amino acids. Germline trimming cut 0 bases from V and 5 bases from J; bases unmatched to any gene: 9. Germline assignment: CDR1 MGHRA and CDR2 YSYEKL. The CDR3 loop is CASSQEGQGEGETQYF. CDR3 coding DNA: TGCGCCAGCAGCCAAGAGGGGCAGGGGGAAGGGGAGACCCAGTACTTC.

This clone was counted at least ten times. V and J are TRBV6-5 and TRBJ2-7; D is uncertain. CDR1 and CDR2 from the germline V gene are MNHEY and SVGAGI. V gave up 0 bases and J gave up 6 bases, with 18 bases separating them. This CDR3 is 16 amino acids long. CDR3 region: CASSYSFSILGSEQYF. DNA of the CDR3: TGTGCCAGCAGTTACTCCTTCTCCATCTTGGGCTCCGAGCAGTACTTC.

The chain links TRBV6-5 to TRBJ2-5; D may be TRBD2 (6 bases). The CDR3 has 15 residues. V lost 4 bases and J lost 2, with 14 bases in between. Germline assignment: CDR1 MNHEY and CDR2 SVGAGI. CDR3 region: CASSSQGTDQETQYF. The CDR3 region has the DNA TGTGCCAGCAGTTCCCAAGGGACTGATCAAGAGACCCAGTACTTC.

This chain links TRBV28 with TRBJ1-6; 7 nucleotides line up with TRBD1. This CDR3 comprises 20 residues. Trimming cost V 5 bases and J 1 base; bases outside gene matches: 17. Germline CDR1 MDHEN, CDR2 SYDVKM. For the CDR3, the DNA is TGTGCCAGCAGTCCAATTACCGCCAGGGGGGCGAGGTCCTATAATTCACCCCTCCACTTT. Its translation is CASSPITARGARSYNSPLHF.

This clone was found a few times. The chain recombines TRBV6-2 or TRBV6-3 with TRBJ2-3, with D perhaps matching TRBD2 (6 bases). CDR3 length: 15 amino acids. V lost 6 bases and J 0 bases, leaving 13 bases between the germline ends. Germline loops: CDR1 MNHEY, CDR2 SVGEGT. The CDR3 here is CASSRAGYSTDTQYF. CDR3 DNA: TGTGCCAGCAGCCGCGCGGGGTATAGCACAGATACGCAGTATTTT.

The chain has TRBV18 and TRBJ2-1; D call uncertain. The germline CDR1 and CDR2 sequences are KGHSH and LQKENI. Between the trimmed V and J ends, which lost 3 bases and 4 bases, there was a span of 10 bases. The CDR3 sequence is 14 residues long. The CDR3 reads CASSPLGRYNEQFF. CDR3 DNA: TGTGCCAGCTCACCCCTCGGCAGGTACAATGAGCAGTTCTTC.

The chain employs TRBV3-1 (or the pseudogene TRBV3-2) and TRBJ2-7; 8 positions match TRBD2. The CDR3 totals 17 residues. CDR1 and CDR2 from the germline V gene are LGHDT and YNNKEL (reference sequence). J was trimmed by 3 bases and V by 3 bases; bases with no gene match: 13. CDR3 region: CASSHERGTRVLYEQYF. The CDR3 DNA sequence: TGTGCCAGCAGCCACGAAAGGGGGACTAGAGTCCTCTACGAGCAGTACTTC.

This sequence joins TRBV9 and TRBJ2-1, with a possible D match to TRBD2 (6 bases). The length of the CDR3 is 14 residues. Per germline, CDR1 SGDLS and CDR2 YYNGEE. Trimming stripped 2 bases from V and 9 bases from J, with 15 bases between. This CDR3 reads CASSVRLGFSEQFF. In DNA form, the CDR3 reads TGTGCCAGCAGCGTTAGACTAGGGTTTAGTGAGCAGTTCTTC. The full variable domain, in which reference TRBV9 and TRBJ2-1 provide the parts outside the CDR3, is DSGVTQTPKHLITATGQRVTLRCSPRSGDLSVYWYQQSLDQGLQFLIQYYNGEERAKGNILERFSAQQFPDLHSELNLSSLELGDSALYFCASSVRLGFSEQFFGPGTRLTVL.

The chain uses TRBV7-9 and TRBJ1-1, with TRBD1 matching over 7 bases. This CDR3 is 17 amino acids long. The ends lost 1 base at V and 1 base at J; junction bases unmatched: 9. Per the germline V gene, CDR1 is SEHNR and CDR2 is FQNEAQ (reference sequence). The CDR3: CASSLGGQGGWNTEAFF. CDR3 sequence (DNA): TGTGCCAGCAGCTTAGGTGGCCAGGGGGGTTGGAACACTGAAGCTTTCTTT.

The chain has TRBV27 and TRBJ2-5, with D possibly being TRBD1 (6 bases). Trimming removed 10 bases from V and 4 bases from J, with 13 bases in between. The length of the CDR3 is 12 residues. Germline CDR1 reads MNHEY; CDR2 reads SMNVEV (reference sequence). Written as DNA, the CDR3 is TGTGCCACCCACAGGGAACGAGAGACCCAGTACTTC. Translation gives CATHRERETQYF.

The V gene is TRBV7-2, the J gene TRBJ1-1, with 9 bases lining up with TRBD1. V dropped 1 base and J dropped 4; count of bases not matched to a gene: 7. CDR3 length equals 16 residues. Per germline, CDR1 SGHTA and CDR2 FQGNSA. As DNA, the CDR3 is TGTGCCAGCAGCTTAGGGCGGGACAGGGTGATCACTGAAGCTTTCTTT. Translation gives CASSLGRDRVITEAFF.

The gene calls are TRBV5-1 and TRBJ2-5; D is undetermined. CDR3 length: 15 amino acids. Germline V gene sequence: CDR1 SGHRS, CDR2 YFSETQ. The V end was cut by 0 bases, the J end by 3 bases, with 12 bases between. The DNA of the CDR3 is TGCGCCAGCAGCTTGGCCCCGACCGCGGAAGAGACCCAGTACTTC. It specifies CASSLAPTAEETQYF.

CDR3 in DNA: TGTGCCAGCAGTTACGGGGGGTACACTGAAGCTTTCTTT. Its translation: CASSYGGYTEAFF. The chain combines TRBV6-5 with TRBJ1-1; D possibly corresponds to TRBD1 (5 bases). The germline V gene encodes CDR1 MNHEY and CDR2 SVGAGI. V lost 2 bases and J 3 bases, leaving 7 bases between the germline ends. The CDR3 has 13 residues.

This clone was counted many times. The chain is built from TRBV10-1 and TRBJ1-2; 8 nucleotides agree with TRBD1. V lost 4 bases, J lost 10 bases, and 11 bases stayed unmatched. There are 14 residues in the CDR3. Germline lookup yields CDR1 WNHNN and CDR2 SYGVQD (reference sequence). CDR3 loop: CASSARQGSSVYTF. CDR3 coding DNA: TGCGCCAGCAGTGCTAGACAGGGGTCTTCGGTCTACACCTTC.

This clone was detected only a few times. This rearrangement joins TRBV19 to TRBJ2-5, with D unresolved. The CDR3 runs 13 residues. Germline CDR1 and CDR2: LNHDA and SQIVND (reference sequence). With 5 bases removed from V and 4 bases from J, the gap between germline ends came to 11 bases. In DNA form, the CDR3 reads TGTGCCAGTAGTCCAAGACACACAGAGACCCAGTACTTC. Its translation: CASSPRHTETQYF.

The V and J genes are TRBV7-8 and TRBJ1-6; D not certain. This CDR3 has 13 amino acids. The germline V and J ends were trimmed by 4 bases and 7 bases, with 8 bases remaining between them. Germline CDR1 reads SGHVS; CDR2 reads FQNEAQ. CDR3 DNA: TGTGCCAGCAGCTCTCCAGGAAATTCACCCCTCCACTTT. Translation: CASSSPGNSPLHF.

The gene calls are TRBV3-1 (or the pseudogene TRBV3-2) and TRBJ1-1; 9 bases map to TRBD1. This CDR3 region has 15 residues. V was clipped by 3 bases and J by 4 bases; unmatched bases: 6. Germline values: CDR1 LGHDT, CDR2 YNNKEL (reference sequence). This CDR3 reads CASSQHRGRSTEAFF. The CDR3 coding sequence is TGTGCCAGCAGCCAGCACAGGGGGCGAAGCACTGAAGCTTTCTTT.

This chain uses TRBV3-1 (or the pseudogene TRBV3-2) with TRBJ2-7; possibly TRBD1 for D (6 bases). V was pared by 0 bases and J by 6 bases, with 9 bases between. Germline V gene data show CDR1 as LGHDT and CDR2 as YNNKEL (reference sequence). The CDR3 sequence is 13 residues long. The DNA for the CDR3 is TGTGCCAGCAGCCAAGAGGGGACACGCGAGCAGTACTTC. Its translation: CASSQEGTREQYF.

CDR3 DNA sequence: TGTGCCAGCAGTTTATACGGCGGGGCCCCTGGGGAGCAGTACTTC. Residues: CASSLYGGAPGEQYF. V gene TRBV27 combines with J gene TRBJ2-7; a weak D match, TRBD2 (6 bases). The CDR3 is made up of 15 amino acids. Germline loops: CDR1 MNHEY, CDR2 SMNVEV (reference sequence). Trimming took 1 base from V and 7 from J, leaving 17 bases between them.

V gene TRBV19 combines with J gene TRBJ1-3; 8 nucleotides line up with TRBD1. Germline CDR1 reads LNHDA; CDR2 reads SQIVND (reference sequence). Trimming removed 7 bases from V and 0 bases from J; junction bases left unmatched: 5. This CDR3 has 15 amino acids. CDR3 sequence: CASNTGQASGNTIYF. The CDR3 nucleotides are TGTGCCAGTAACACGGGACAGGCCTCTGGAAACACCATATATTTT.

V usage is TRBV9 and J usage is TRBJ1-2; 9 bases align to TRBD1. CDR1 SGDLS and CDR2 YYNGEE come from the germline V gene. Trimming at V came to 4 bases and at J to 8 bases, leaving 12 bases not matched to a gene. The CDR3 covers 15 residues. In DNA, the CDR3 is TGTGCCAGCAGCCTACAAGCCGGGACAGGGAAAGGCTACACCTTC. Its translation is CASSLQAGTGKGYTF. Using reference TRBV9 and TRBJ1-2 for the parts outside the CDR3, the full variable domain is DSGVTQTPKHLITATGQRVTLRCSPRSGDLSVYWYQQSLDQGLQFLIQYYNGEERAKGNILERFSAQQFPDLHSELNLSSLELGDSALYFCASSLQAGTGKGYTFGSGTRLTVV.

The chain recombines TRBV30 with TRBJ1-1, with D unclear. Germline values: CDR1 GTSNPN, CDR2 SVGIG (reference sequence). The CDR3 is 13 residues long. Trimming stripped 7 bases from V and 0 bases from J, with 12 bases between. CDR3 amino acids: CAFYSTMNTEAFF. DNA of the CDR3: TGTGCCTTTTACAGTACAATGAACACTGAAGCTTTCTTT.

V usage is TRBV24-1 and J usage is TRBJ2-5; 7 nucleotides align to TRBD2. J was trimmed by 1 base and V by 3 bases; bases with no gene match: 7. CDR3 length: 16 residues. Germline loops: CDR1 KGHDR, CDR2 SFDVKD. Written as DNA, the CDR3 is TGTGCCACCAGTGATGGCGGACGGGGGGTCCAAGAGACCCAGTACTTC. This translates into CATSDGGRGVQETQYF.

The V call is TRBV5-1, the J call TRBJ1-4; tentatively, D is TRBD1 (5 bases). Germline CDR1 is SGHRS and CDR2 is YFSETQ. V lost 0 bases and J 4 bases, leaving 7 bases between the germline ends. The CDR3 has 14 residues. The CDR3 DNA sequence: TGCGCCAGCAGCTTGGGACAGCATAATGAAAAACTGTTTTTT. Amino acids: CASSLGQHNEKLFF.

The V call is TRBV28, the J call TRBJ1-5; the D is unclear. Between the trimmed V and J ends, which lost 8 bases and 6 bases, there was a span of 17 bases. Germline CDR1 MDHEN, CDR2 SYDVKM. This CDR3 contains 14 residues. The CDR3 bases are TGTGCCAGCCGGAGCAGCGGTTCGGGTCAGCCCCAGCATTTT. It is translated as CASRSSGSGQPQHF.

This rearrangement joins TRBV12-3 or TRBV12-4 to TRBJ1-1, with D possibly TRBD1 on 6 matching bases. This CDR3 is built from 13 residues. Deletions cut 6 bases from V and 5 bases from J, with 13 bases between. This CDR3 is CASSIDRFTEAFF. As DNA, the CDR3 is TGTGCCAGCAGCATTGACAGGTTTACTGAAGCTTTCTTT.